Each of the 15 T cell receptor beta chains below was sequenced from the same sample in a study of T cells in tumors after PD-1 blockade. The method was immunoSEQ multiplex PCR; TCRdb's version includes in-frame clones alone and lacks a portion of them. Among roughly 12,000 clones, roughly 63% were seen once, and the ten largest hold less than 20%. Sequencing was performed on tumor tissue, taken before anti-PD-1 treatment. These receptors all stem from a human donor with basal cell carcinoma.

The rearrangement joins TRBV2 to TRBJ1-5; no clear D gene. The CDR3 runs to 13 residues. V lost 4 bases, J lost 0 bases, and 4 bases lay in between. Germline CDR1 reads SNHLY; CDR2 reads FYNNEI. This chain's CDR3 is CASSGNSNQPQHF. DNA of the CDR3: TGTGCCAGCAGTGGTAATAGCAATCAGCCCCAGCATTTT.

The chain is built from TRBV7-2 and TRBJ2-5; 9 bases map to TRBD1. The trim removed 4 bases at V and 4 bases at J, leaving 7 bases unmatched. Germline V gives CDR1 SGHTA, CDR2 FQGNSA. The CDR3 consists of 15 residues. CDR3: CASSSPGQGGETQYF. The CDR3 nucleotides read TGTGCCAGCAGCTCCCCGGGACAGGGTGGAGAGACCCAGTACTTC. The whole variable domain, filled in from reference TRBV7-2 and TRBJ2-5, reads GAGVSQSPSNKVTEKGKDVELRCDPISGHTALYWYRQSLGQGLEFLIYFQGNSAPDKSGLPSDRFSAERTGGSVSTLTIQRTQQEDSAVYLCASSSPGQGGETQYFGPGTRLLVL.

V usage is TRBV19 and J usage is TRBJ1-6; maybe TRBD1 (5 bases). V gave up 5 bases and J gave up 10 bases, with 12 bases separating them. CDR3 length: 13 residues. CDR1 and CDR2 (germline): LNHDA, SQIVND (reference sequence). The CDR3 region is CASSALGESPLHF. The CDR3, as DNA: TGTGCCAGTAGTGCGTTGGGGGAGTCACCCCTCCACTTT.

In this sample, this clone turned up a few times. The chain employs TRBV28 and TRBJ1-2; D may be TRBD1 (5 bases). CDR1 MDHEN and CDR2 SYDVKM come from the germline V gene. The CDR3 loop spans 14 amino acids. The V end lost 2 bases, the J end lost 3 bases, and 10 bases lay between the germline ends. The CDR3 spells CASSLGRVDYGYTF. In nucleotides, the CDR3 is TGTGCCAGCAGTTTAGGCAGGGTGGACTATGGCTACACCTTC.

The V call is TRBV7-9, the J call TRBJ2-7, with 13 bases identical to TRBD2. In germline, CDR1 is SEHNR, CDR2 FQNEAQ (reference sequence). The V segment lost 4 bases and the J segment 5 bases; nucleotides outside the gene matches: 11. This CDR3 has 17 amino acids. CDR3 sequence: CASSSTGTSGAVDEQYF. The CDR3 DNA sequence: TGTGCCAGCAGCTCAACCGGGACTAGCGGGGCGGTGGACGAGCAGTACTTC.

This chain connects TRBV6-6 to TRBJ2-1; no reliable D call. V gave up 6 bases and J gave up 9 bases, with 9 bases separating them. Germline-derived CDR1 and CDR2 are MNHNY and SVGAGI (reference sequence). The CDR3 spans 11 residues. Written as DNA, the CDR3 is TGTGCCAGCAGCGGAGAGGCTGAGCAGTTCTTC. Encoded protein: CASSGEAEQFF.

The genes are TRBV28 and TRBJ1-4, with D maybe TRBD1 (6 bases). Trimming took off 3 bases at V and 8 bases at J, with 13 bases between the two ends. This CDR3 has 14 amino acids. Germline loops: CDR1 MDHEN, CDR2 SYDVKM. The DNA of the CDR3 is TGTGCCAGCAGTTTCGGCAGGGGAGGAGAAAAACTGTTTTTT. Translated: CASSFGRGGEKLFF.

The genes are TRBV5-4 and TRBJ2-7; D remains unclear. The CDR3 is made up of 14 amino acids. Germline values: CDR1 SGHNT, CDR2 YYREEE (reference sequence). V was clipped by 4 bases and J by 2 bases, with 13 bases between them. CDR3 bases: TGTGCCAGCAGCGGAGCCCTGGGCACCTACGAGCAGTACTTC. This encodes CASSGALGTYEQYF.

The chain uses TRBV5-1 and TRBJ2-1, with 14 bases fitting TRBD2. CDR1 is SGHRS, CDR2 YFSETQ, per germline. Trimming took 3 bases from V and 7 from J; bases not matched to a gene: 3. The CDR3 is 15 amino acids. The CDR3: CASSSGTSGSNEQFF. DNA for the CDR3: TGCGCCAGCAGCTCTGGGACTAGCGGGAGTAATGAGCAGTTCTTC.

The chain joins TRBV13 to TRBJ2-7; TRBD2 might be the D (5 bases). This CDR3 spans 16 amino acids. Deletions cut 0 bases from V and 2 bases from J, with 14 bases between. Germline loops: CDR1 PRHDT, CDR2 FYEKMQ (reference sequence). CDR3 in amino acids: CASSLGGGRKAYEQYF. Here the CDR3 DNA reads TGTGCCAGCAGCTTAGGAGGCGGGCGGAAGGCCTACGAGCAGTACTTC.

The chain uses TRBV6-5 and TRBJ1-5, with no clear D. The V gene lost 3 bases and the J gene lost 0 bases, with 9 bases spanning the gap. This CDR3 has 15 residues. Germline CDR1 and CDR2: MNHEY and SVGAGI. CDR3: CASSYKGDSNQPQHF. CDR3 in DNA: TGTGCCAGCAGTTATAAGGGAGATAGCAATCAGCCCCAGCATTTT.

This sequence joins TRBV5-1 and TRBJ1-3; a possible D gene is TRBD1 (6 bases). The germline gives CDR1 SGHRS, CDR2 YFSETQ. V lost 0 bases and J 1 base, leaving 11 bases between the germline ends. This CDR3 comprises 16 residues. The chain's CDR3 is CASSLASGASGNTIYF. The CDR3 nucleotides are TGCGCCAGCAGCTTGGCCTCAGGGGCTTCTGGAAACACCATATATTTT.

The CDR3 nucleotides are TGTGCCAGCAGCTTAGATCCCCCCCTAGCGGGGGGAGGCACAGATACGCAGTATTTT. This codes for CASSLDPPLAGGGTDTQYF. This chain uses TRBV11-3 with TRBJ2-3, with 11 bases that match TRBD2. CDR1 is SGHNT and CDR2 is YENEEA in the germline V gene. The trim removed 0 bases at V and 1 base at J, leaving 9 bases unmatched. The length of the CDR3 is 19 residues. The full variable domain, in which reference TRBV11-3 and TRBJ2-3 provide the parts outside the CDR3, is EAGVVQSPRYKIIEKKQPVAFWCNPISGHNTLYWYLQNLGQGPELLIRYENEEAVDDSQLPKDRFSAERLKGVDSTLKIQPAELGDSAVYLCASSLDPPLAGGGTDTQYFGPGTRLTVL.

This clone is a singleton in its sample. The chain links TRBV6-5 to TRBJ2-3; perhaps TRBD2 as D (6 bases). Germline CDR1 is MNHEY and CDR2 is SVGAGI. CDR3 length: 14 residues. Trimming cost V 8 bases and J 0 bases, with 12 bases left between them. CDR3 region: CASGTPFSTDTQYF. The CDR3 bases are TGTGCCAGCGGGACTCCTTTTAGCACAGATACGCAGTATTTT.

The chain has TRBV2 and TRBJ1-6, with D perhaps matching TRBD1 (5 bases). CDR3 size: 15 residues. V gave up 7 bases and J gave up 6 bases, with 16 bases separating them. Germline loops: CDR1 SNHLY, CDR2 FYNNEI. CDR3 in amino acids: CASIGTLATNSPLHF. CDR3 sequence (DNA): TGTGCCAGCATTGGGACCCTAGCTACTAATTCACCCCTCCACTTT. The full variable domain, with the rest looked up from reference TRBV2 and TRBJ1-6, is EPEVTQTPSHQVTQMGQEVILRCVPISNHLYFYWYRQILGQKVEFLVSFYNNEISEKSEIFDDQFSVERPDGSNFTLKIRSTKLEDSAMYFCASIGTLATNSPLHFGNGTRLTVT.